A single sample is the source of the 7 T cell receptor beta chains below, sequenced in a study of blood T cell repertoires in COVID-19. Clones were read by immunoSEQ multiplex PCR, and TCRdb kept only the in-frame ones, dropping some. The data show almost 250,000 clones, with around nine tenths seen just once and roughly 1.7% held by the top ten. The sample taken for sequencing was PBMCs or T cells enriched from blood (not recorded which). Every receptor here comes from a woman aged 50 to 60 who had recovered from COVID-19.

This clone was seen just once. The chain links TRBV7-8 to TRBJ1-6, with D possibly TRBD1 on 5 matching bases. CDR1 SGHVS and CDR2 FQNEAQ come from the germline V gene. The CDR3 contains 16 residues. Trimming removed 5 bases from V and 6 bases from J, with 17 bases in between. CDR3: CASSLQQGGSNSPLHF. CDR3 bases: TGTGCCAGCAGCCTTCAGCAGGGCGGGAGTAATTCACCCCTCCACTTT.

The gene calls are TRBV7-3 and TRBJ2-3, with 10 nucleotides matching TRBD1. The CDR3 sequence is 15 residues long. CDR1 and CDR2 (germline): SGHTA, FQGTGA. The trim removed 4 bases at V and 2 bases at J, leaving 3 bases unmatched. Written as DNA, the CDR3 is TGTGCCAGCAGCTCCGGACAGGGGGTCACAGATACGCAGTATTTT. The encoded protein is CASSSGQGVTDTQYF.

This chain links TRBV5-1 with TRBJ2-2; D call uncertain. This CDR3 spans 15 amino acids. CDR1 and CDR2 (germline): SGHRS, YFSETQ. With 1 base removed from V and 6 bases from J, the gap between germline ends came to 13 bases. The CDR3 DNA follows: TGCGCCAGCAGCTTGACAGTTCCTACTGCCGGGGAGCTGTTTTTT. Protein product: CASSLTVPTAGELFF. The full variable domain, rest sourced from reference TRBV5-1 and TRBJ2-2, is KAGVTQTPRYLIKTRGQQVTLSCSPISGHRSVSWYQQTPGQGLQFLFEYFSETQRNKGNFPGRFSGRQFSNSRSEMNVSTLELGDSALYLCASSLTVPTAGELFFGEGSRLTVL.

This chain joins TRBV18 and TRBJ1-3, with TRBD1 as a possible D gene (5 bases). Germline V gives CDR1 KGHSH, CDR2 LQKENI. This CDR3 comprises 13 residues. Deletions cut 1 base from V and 8 bases from J, with 9 bases between. The CDR3 bases are TGTGCCAGCTCACCACTATCGGGGGACACCATATATTTT. This codes for CASSPLSGDTIYF.

The table lists this clone with many counts. The chain combines TRBV6-4 with TRBJ2-3, with TRBD2 matching over 7 bases. Germline V CDR1 and CDR2: MRHNA, SNTAGT. The CDR3 extends over 15 amino acids. The junction had 8 bases not matched to a gene; V was cut back by 5 bases and J by 3 bases. As DNA, the CDR3 is TGTGCCAGCAGTAACCTAGCGGCCTCGACAGATACGCAGTATTTT. Its translation: CASSNLAASTDTQYF.

This clone has a single count. The V and J genes are TRBV30 and TRBJ1-4; weak D call: TRBD1 (6 bases). This CDR3 is 15 amino acids long. Germline lookup yields CDR1 GTSNPN and CDR2 SVGIG (reference sequence). The V end lost 3 bases, the J end lost 6 bases, and 17 bases lay between the germline ends. The CDR3 DNA sequence: TGTGCCTGGAGCGAGACGTGGGGGCTCGATGAAAAACTGTTTTTT. Translating it yields CAWSETWGLDEKLFF.

This clone was detected only a few times. This chain connects TRBV19 to TRBJ2-2, with 10 bases aligning to TRBD2. This CDR3 comprises 15 residues. The ends lost 6 bases at V and 7 bases at J; junction bases unmatched: 8. Germline V lookup: CDR1 LNHDA, CDR2 SQIVND (reference sequence). The CDR3 DNA reads TGTGCCAGTAGCCTAGCGGGAGTCTATGGCGGGGAGCTGTTTTTT. Encoded protein: CASSLAGVYGGELFF.